One sample yielded the 23 T cell receptor beta chains listed below, sequenced in a study of regulatory T cells in long-lasting Graves disease (dated by TCRdb to about 2021). The sample's time point label, decoded: newly diagnosed GD, antithyroid drugs for less than 3 months. For both TCR sequencing and RNA sequencing, RNA was extracted from PBMCs using TRIzol. To prepare the library, multiplex PCR was applied. Instrument used: Illumina HiSeq 4000. To build TCR beta libraries, CDR3 regions were amplified by Arm-PCR using iRepertoire HTBI primers. The public reads were reprocessed in TCRdb via fastp at Q25 and MiXCR, keeping in-frame beta chains. Entries are consolidated by CDR3 protein sequence, retaining the most common genes and DNA. In all, the sample holds about 540,000 distinct CDR3 sequences, and about 14% of those were seen once. Of the sample, roughly a tenth is held by the ten largest clones.

This sample was shared with a second study, whose subject was T cells in Graves' hyperthyroidism and ophthalmopathy.

The input for sequencing was peripheral blood mononuclear cells (PBMCs), taken at new diagnosis, from a patient treated with antithyroid drugs. Receptors originate from a man aged 25-40 years with Graves disease. Donor details come from another sample of the same person, matched by shared clones.

J is TRBJ2-1 and V is TRBV4-1, with D perhaps TRBD1 (6 bases). CDR3 size: 16 residues. Looked up from germline, CDR1 is MGHRA and CDR2 is YSYEKL. V was trimmed by 0 bases and J by 9 bases, leaving 18 bases between them. Here the CDR3 reads CASSQEKVNGQFEQFF. DNA of the CDR3: TGCGCCAGCAGCCAAGAGAAAGTGAACGGACAGTTTGAGCAGTTCTTC.

This clonotype has just a few counts. The V gene is TRBV5-1, the J gene TRBJ2-7; D remains ambiguous. CDR1 and CDR2 from the germline V gene are SGHRS and YFSETQ. V lost 6 bases and J 2 bases, leaving 12 bases between the germline ends. This CDR3 spans 13 amino acids. The CDR3 DNA sequence: TGCGCCAGCACCCTAGACCCCGCCTACGAGCAGTACTTC. Amino acids: CASTLDPAYEQYF.

This clonotype came up a few times. CDR3 amino acids: CASSQAPYNNEQFF. The CDR3 nucleotides are TGTGCCAGCAGCCAAGCCCCTTACAACAATGAGCAGTTCTTC. The gene calls are TRBV14 and TRBJ2-1; D ambiguous. The length of the CDR3 is 14 residues. Trimming took off 1 base at V and 5 bases at J, with 9 bases between the two ends. The germline gives CDR1 SGHDN, CDR2 FVKESK.

The chain uses TRBV18 and TRBJ1-1; unclear D gene. Trimming took 3 bases from V and 6 from J, leaving 14 bases between them. There are 14 residues in the CDR3. Germline CDR1 and CDR2: KGHSH and LQKENI. The CDR3 reads CASSPARSTAEAFF. In DNA form, the CDR3 reads TGTGCCAGCTCACCCGCCAGGAGCACAGCTGAAGCTTTCTTT.

The sample holds one count of this clonotype. With a much larger clone just one base away, this may be a read error. The rearrangement uses TRBV20-1 and TRBJ2-7; maybe TRBD1 (6 bases). Germline assignment: CDR1 DFQATT and CDR2 SNEGSKA (reference sequence). The CDR3 has 13 residues. CDR3 coding DNA: TGCAGTGCTAGGCCGCCGGACAGAACCGAGCAGTGCTTC. This codes for CSARPPDRTEQCF.

This chain's CDR3 is CASSFEDPESVGQFF. CDR3 nucleotide sequence: TGTGCCAGCAGCTTCGAGGACCCCGAGTCAGTAGGGCAGTTCTTC. This sequence joins TRBV5-5 and TRBJ2-1; D not certain. V was cut by 2 bases and J by 12 bases, with 21 bases left in between. The CDR3 has 15 residues. CDR1 and CDR2 (germline): SGHKS, YYEKEE (reference sequence). Together with reference TRBV5-5 and TRBJ2-1, the CDR3 gives the full variable domain: DAGVTQSPTHLIKTRGQQVTLRCSPISGHKSVSWYQQVLGQGPQFIFQYYEKEERGRGNFPDRFSARQFPNYSSELNVNALLLGDSALYLCASSFEDPESVGQFFGPGTRLTVL.

The sample holds a few counts of this clonotype. This chain joins TRBV29-1 and TRBJ1-1; no reliable D call. V lost 4 bases and J lost 3, with 12 bases in between. The germline gives CDR1 SQVTM, CDR2 ANQGSEA. CDR3 length: 13 residues. The CDR3 loop reads CSVVSAFDTEAFF. CDR3 DNA: TGCAGCGTTGTGTCGGCGTTTGACACTGAAGCTTTCTTT.

In this sample, this clonotype turned up a few times. The CDR3 nucleotides read TGCGCCAGCAGCTTGGTGGGGGGGGCTCTGGACACTGAAGCTTTCTTT. Its protein is CASSLVGGALDTEAFF. The rearrangement links TRBV5-1 to TRBJ1-1, with TRBD1 as a possible D gene (6 bases). The germline CDR1 and CDR2 sequences are SGHRS and YFSETQ. Trimming shortened V by 0 bases and J by 3 bases, and 15 bases separated the two germline ends. The CDR3 covers 16 residues.

This clonotype was detected many times. The J gene is TRBJ2-2, the V gene TRBV12-3 or TRBV12-4; no definite D call. This CDR3 has 14 residues. With 3 bases removed from V and 1 base from J, the gap between germline ends came to 6 bases. The CDR3 reads CASSLYRNTGELFF. The CDR3 DNA sequence: TGTGCCAGCAGTTTGTACAGGAACACCGGGGAGCTGTTTTTT.

This clonotype has a count of ten or more. This chain uses TRBV7-2 with TRBJ2-3; 7 bases align to TRBD2. Losses at the gene ends were 3 bases for V and 4 bases for J; bases not matched to a gene: 7. The CDR3 contains 15 residues. Germline-derived CDR1 and CDR2 are SGHTA and FQGNSA. The chain's CDR3 is CASSFIGRESDTQYF. The CDR3 nucleotides are TGTGCCAGCAGCTTTATAGGGCGGGAGTCAGATACGCAGTATTTT.

Many counts were recorded for this clonotype. V usage is TRBV5-1 and J usage is TRBJ2-1; TRBD2 aligns across 9 bases. The CDR3 covers 16 residues. Trimming at V came to 0 bases and at J to 6 bases, leaving 7 bases not matched to a gene. Germline CDR1 SGHRS, CDR2 YFSETQ. The CDR3 here is CASSLAASGDVNEQFF. In nucleotides, the CDR3 is TGCGCCAGCAGCTTGGCCGCTAGCGGGGACGTCAATGAGCAGTTCTTC.

This clonotype was detected many times. J is TRBJ2-2 and V is TRBV19; TRBD2 aligns across 9 bases. There are 14 residues in the CDR3. V was pared by 4 bases and J by 10 bases, with 7 bases of the junction left unmatched. Germline V gene sequence: CDR1 LNHDA, CDR2 SQIVND (reference sequence). The CDR3 bases are TGTGCCAGTAGTACTTCTCCGGGACTAGCGGAGCTGTTTTTT. Translation gives CASSTSPGLAELFF.

The chain couples TRBV18 to TRBJ2-2; 7 bases line up with TRBD1. The CDR3 runs 16 residues. Germline CDR1 reads KGHSH; CDR2 reads LQKENI. With 6 bases clipped from V and 0 bases from J, the junction kept 7 bases outside the gene matches. As DNA, the CDR3 is TGTGCCAGCTCCGCTCGACAGGGCTCGAACACCGGGGAGCTGTTTTTT. Translating gives CASSARQGSNTGELFF.

V usage is TRBV12-3 or TRBV12-4 and J usage is TRBJ2-1; 10 positions agree with TRBD2. Unmatched junction bases numbered 8, after V lost 7 bases and J lost 8 bases. The CDR3 is 14 amino acids. The CDR3 DNA is TGTGCCAGCACCGGAGCGGGAGGGCCCGATGAGCAGTTCTTC. Amino acids: CASTGAGGPDEQFF.

This clonotype came up a few times. The gene calls are TRBV12-3 or TRBV12-4 and TRBJ2-1; weak D call: TRBD1 (6 bases). The end of the DNA aligns better with TRBJ2-5, so the J call may be wrong. This CDR3 is built from 20 residues. The CDR3: CASSGPPHHLQGQYRETQYF. The CDR3 nucleotides read TGTGCCAGCAGTGGGCCTCCCCACCACCTACAGGGCCAGTACCGAGAGACCCAGTACTTC.

The chain recombines TRBV27 with TRBJ1-6; tentatively, D is TRBD1 (6 bases). Germline V gives CDR1 MNHEY, CDR2 SMNVEV (reference sequence). Trimming stripped 1 base from V and 9 bases from J, with 13 bases between. The CDR3 length is 15 residues. Here the CDR3 DNA reads TGTGCCAGCAGTTTATTACCAGGGGACGGTTCACCCCTCCACTTT. Amino acids: CASSLLPGDGSPLHF.

This clonotype appeared many times. V usage is TRBV29-1 and J usage is TRBJ2-1, with D possibly TRBD2 on 5 matching bases. Germline CDR1 is SQVTM and CDR2 is ANQGSEA. CDR3 size: 15 residues. V dropped 8 bases and J dropped 5 bases, with 22 bases sitting between them. The chain's CDR3 is CSLITDLLTNNEQFF. The CDR3 DNA reads as TGCAGCCTGATAACGGACCTCCTGACTAACAATGAGCAGTTCTTC.

This clonotype was observed at least ten times. V usage is TRBV20-1 and J usage is TRBJ1-2, with TRBD1 matching 8 bases. The CDR3 consists of 13 residues. V lost 6 bases and J lost 10; bases outside the gene matches: 13. The V gene's germline CDR1 is DFQATT and CDR2 SNEGSKA (reference sequence). CDR3 loop: CSATTDRETDYTF. The CDR3 region has the DNA TGCAGTGCGACGACGGACAGGGAAACGGACTACACCTTC.

The genes are TRBV20-1 and TRBJ2-1; 11 nucleotides match TRBD2. CDR1 DFQATT and CDR2 SNEGSKA come from the germline V gene (reference sequence). Unmatched junction bases numbered 6, after V lost 5 bases and J lost 3 bases. This CDR3 is built from 15 residues. The CDR3 region has the DNA TGCAGTGCTCCTGGGACTAGCGGTCGCTACAATGAGCAGTTCTTC. Translated, it gives CSAPGTSGRYNEQFF.

This clonotype has a handful of counts. The J gene is TRBJ2-3, the V gene TRBV29-1; D is undetermined. The CDR3 sequence is 12 residues long. Trimming took 5 bases from V and 1 from J, leaving 7 bases between them. Germline V gives CDR1 SQVTM, CDR2 ANQGSEA. The CDR3 region is CSVRSGTDTQYF. DNA of the CDR3: TGCAGCGTTCGATCTGGCACAGATACGCAGTATTTT.

The V and J genes are TRBV12-3 or TRBV12-4 and TRBJ2-3; D ambiguous. Deletions cut 5 bases from V and 6 bases from J, with 15 bases between. The CDR3 consists of 14 residues. The CDR3 loop reads CASSLQLKFDTQYF. The CDR3 region has the DNA TGTGCCAGCAGTCTACAGCTAAAGTTTGATACGCAGTATTTT.

In regard to this clonotype: One base away lies a much larger clone, so this may be a sequencing read error. The CDR3: CASSYGLQETQHF. CDR3 nucleotides: TGTGCCAGCAGTTATGGCCTACAGGAGACCCAGCACTTC. This sequence joins TRBV6-2 or TRBV6-3 and TRBJ2-5; D perhaps matches TRBD1 (5 bases). The CDR3 is made up of 13 amino acids. Per germline, CDR1 MNHEY and CDR2 SVGEGT.

This clonotype appeared many times. This chain's CDR3 is CASRTSSPGDTQYF. The CDR3 nucleotides read TGTGCCAGCAGGACTAGCTCCCCTGGGGATACGCAGTATTTT. This chain joins TRBV7-2 and TRBJ2-3; 7 nucleotides line up with TRBD2. V was clipped by 6 bases and J by 6 bases; unmatched bases: 9. Looked up from germline, CDR1 is SGHTA and CDR2 is FQGNSA. The CDR3 loop spans 14 amino acids.